This TCR beta chain was identified during a study of blood T cells in healthy people across ages. Study-wide context: About one barcoded beta molecule per two T cells was captured by template switching.

CDR1 is SSHAT and CDR2 is FNYEAQ in the germline V gene (reference sequence). The CDR3 length is 15 residues. The second PCR ran about 6 to 12 cycles with a sample-barcoded 5' primer and J-beta primers. With 12 random nucleotides, a template-switch adaptor tagged each individual cDNA molecule. MiXCR, run by TCRdb on the 5' RACE reads, gives a single entry per CDR3 protein. This sample has roughly 830,000 distinct CDR3 sequences; under 80% occur once, and the top ten carry around a quarter. Worth noting for this clonotype: No antigen is known for it.

Study-level findings and limits: TCR beta diversity, measured per million T cells, fell in a roughly linear way with age. Calculation of diversity from one million T cells yielded estimates considered to be underestimates.

Sequencing was performed on blood. This chain uses TRBV7-7 with TRBJ2-4, with D possibly being TRBD2 (6 bases). The J call may be in error: the DNA end matches TRBJ2-5 better. This clonotype was sampled from a man aged 30-40 years in good health. The CDR3 loop reads CASSLFSEAGLTQYF. CDR3 sequence (DNA): TGTGCCAGCAGCTTATTTAGCGAGGCGGGGTTGACCCAGTACTTC.